The 11 T cell receptor beta chains below all came from one sample that was sequenced in a study of cytomegalovirus exposure and HLA in healthy donors. The PCR ran on 60 Vbeta and 13 Jbeta primers. The method was immunoSEQ multiplex PCR; TCRdb's version includes in-frame clones alone and lacks a portion of them. The table has approximately 89,000 clones, about 74% seen once. The sequenced material came from PBMCs. The receptors derive from a man aged 30-40 years in good health and CMV-seronegative.

The V gene is TRBV5-4, the J gene TRBJ1-3; TRBD1 aligns across 11 bases. Germline V gene lookup returns CDR1 SGHNT and CDR2 YYREEE (reference sequence). CDR3 size: 17 residues. The ends lost 0 bases at V and 0 bases at J; junction bases unmatched: 2. The CDR3 reads CASSLAGTGGSGNTIYF. The DNA for the CDR3 is TGTGCCAGCAGCTTGGCTGGGACAGGGGGCTCTGGAAACACCATATATTTT.

Details on this clone: The sample carries other DNA sequences with the same CDR3. This rearrangement joins TRBV5-1 to TRBJ2-1, with 8 bases lining up with TRBD1. The CDR3 consists of 15 residues. Germline V gene lookup returns CDR1 SGHRS and CDR2 YFSETQ. The trim removed 7 bases at V and 9 bases at J, leaving 15 bases unmatched. As DNA, the CDR3 is TGCGCCAGCGGTCGGGTTGCAGGGGGCCAGGTTGAGCAGTTCTTC. Amino acid sequence: CASGRVAGGQVEQFF.

V usage is TRBV19 and J usage is TRBJ2-5; a weak D match, TRBD2 (5 bases). In germline, CDR1 is LNHDA, CDR2 SQIVND (reference sequence). Between the trimmed V and J ends, which lost 10 bases and 5 bases, there was a span of 14 bases. This CDR3 region has 12 residues. The CDR3 bases are TGTGCCACCCAAGACTATTTGGAGACCCAGTACTTC. The encoded protein is CATQDYLETQYF.

The chain recombines TRBV2 with TRBJ1-1; D uncertain. The germline V gene has CDR1 SNHLY and CDR2 FYNNEI. Trimming left V 6 bases short and J 2 bases short, with 7 bases between. The CDR3 has 12 residues. The CDR3 DNA follows: TGTGCCAGCAGGGGAGAAAACACTGAAGCTTTCTTT. It encodes CASRGENTEAFF.

This rearrangement joins TRBV29-1 to TRBJ1-1; D not resolved. The CDR3 covers 11 residues. Trimming left V 6 bases short and J 4 bases short, with 9 bases between. Germline-derived CDR1 and CDR2 are SQVTM and ANQGSEA. DNA of the CDR3: TGCAGCGTGAGGGTTGCCACTGAAGCTTTCTTT. Translating gives CSVRVATEAFF.

The CDR3 loop reads CASRGQGGRSQYF. In DNA, the CDR3 is TGTGCCAGCAGGGGACAGGGAGGGCGATCGCAGTACTTC. The chain is built from TRBV28 and TRBJ2-7; 9 bases align to TRBD1. Germline CDR1 reads MDHEN; CDR2 reads SYDVKM. This CDR3 region has 13 residues. V shed 6 bases, J shed 9 bases, and the junction held 9 bases outside the gene matches.

The genes are TRBV19 and TRBJ2-1; the match to TRBD2 covers 8 bases. CDR1 LNHDA and CDR2 SQIVND come from the germline V gene (reference sequence). The CDR3 has 16 residues. J lost 0 bases, V lost 9 bases, and 10 bases had no gene match. The CDR3 DNA sequence: TGTGCCAGCCAGAAGGATAGCGGGGCCTCCTACAATGAGCAGTTCTTC. This encodes CASQKDSGASYNEQFF.

This clone is a singleton in its sample. The chain carries TRBV7-2 and TRBJ2-5; 15 bases match TRBD2. The CDR3 has 18 amino acids. The germline V gene encodes CDR1 SGHTA and CDR2 FQGNSA. The V segment lost 6 bases and the J segment 5 bases; nucleotides outside the gene matches: 13. The CDR3 loop is CASSLGGLAGGARETQYF. The DNA of the CDR3 is TGTGCCAGCAGTTTGGGAGGACTAGCGGGGGGGGCCCGGGAGACCCAGTACTTC.

The chain uses TRBV7-9 and TRBJ2-5, with 7 bases identical to TRBD1. The germline V gene encodes CDR1 SEHNR and CDR2 FQNEAQ (reference sequence). CDR3 length: 15 amino acids. With V trimmed by 10 bases and J by 5 bases, 16 bases remained unmatched. The CDR3 coding sequence is TGTGCCATTACCCAGAGGGGGCCGTTGAGGGAGACCCAGTACTTC. Translated, it gives CAITQRGPLRETQYF.

This chain links TRBV5-4 with TRBJ2-3; D perhaps matches TRBD2 (6 bases). The CDR3 runs to 18 residues. Looked up from germline, CDR1 is SGHNT and CDR2 is YYREEE (reference sequence). The V end lost 3 bases, the J end lost 1 base, and 21 bases lay between the germline ends. Here the CDR3 DNA reads TGTGCCAGCAGCTCGGTTAGCGGAGGGACCCTCGGCACAGATACGCAGTATTTT. Protein sequence: CASSSVSGGTLGTDTQYF.

V is TRBV6-1 and J is TRBJ1-1, with a tentative D call TRBD1 (5 bases). V lost 4 bases and J lost 3, with 15 bases in between. The CDR3 has 15 amino acids. Germline lookup yields CDR1 MNHNS and CDR2 SASEGT. In DNA form, the CDR3 reads TGTGCCAGCAGTGCACCTGGCAGGGAGGACACTGAAGCTTTCTTT. As protein: CASSAPGREDTEAFF.